A single T cell receptor beta chain is shown here with its context. This sample is part of a study of blood T cell repertoires in COVID-19. Study overall: Sources were T cells, B-cell-depleted T cells, or PBMCs; the material itself was cDNA or gDNA.

In the original workflow: It was from reference gene primer amplification that nucleated cell counts were estimated. Method: immunoSEQ multiplex PCR; TCRdb's copy keeps in-frame clones and lacks some. V and J calls and clone size are given by that table; D and trimming were obtained from the DNA. The table shows about 140,000 clones, with approximately 86% occurring only once. This clonotype was obtained from a human donor in a cohort sampled during active COVID-19. Sample: peripheral blood.

The CDR3 loop is CASSIQGGNSPLHF. CDR3 DNA sequence: TGTGCCAGCAGCATACAGGGTGGAAATTCACCCCTCCACTTT. The genes are TRBV5-4 and TRBJ1-6, with D possibly matching TRBD1 (6 bases). The germline gives CDR1 SGHNT, CDR2 YYREEE (reference sequence). The CDR3 length is 14 residues. The V and J ends lost 4 bases and 7 bases respectively, with 12 bases between them.